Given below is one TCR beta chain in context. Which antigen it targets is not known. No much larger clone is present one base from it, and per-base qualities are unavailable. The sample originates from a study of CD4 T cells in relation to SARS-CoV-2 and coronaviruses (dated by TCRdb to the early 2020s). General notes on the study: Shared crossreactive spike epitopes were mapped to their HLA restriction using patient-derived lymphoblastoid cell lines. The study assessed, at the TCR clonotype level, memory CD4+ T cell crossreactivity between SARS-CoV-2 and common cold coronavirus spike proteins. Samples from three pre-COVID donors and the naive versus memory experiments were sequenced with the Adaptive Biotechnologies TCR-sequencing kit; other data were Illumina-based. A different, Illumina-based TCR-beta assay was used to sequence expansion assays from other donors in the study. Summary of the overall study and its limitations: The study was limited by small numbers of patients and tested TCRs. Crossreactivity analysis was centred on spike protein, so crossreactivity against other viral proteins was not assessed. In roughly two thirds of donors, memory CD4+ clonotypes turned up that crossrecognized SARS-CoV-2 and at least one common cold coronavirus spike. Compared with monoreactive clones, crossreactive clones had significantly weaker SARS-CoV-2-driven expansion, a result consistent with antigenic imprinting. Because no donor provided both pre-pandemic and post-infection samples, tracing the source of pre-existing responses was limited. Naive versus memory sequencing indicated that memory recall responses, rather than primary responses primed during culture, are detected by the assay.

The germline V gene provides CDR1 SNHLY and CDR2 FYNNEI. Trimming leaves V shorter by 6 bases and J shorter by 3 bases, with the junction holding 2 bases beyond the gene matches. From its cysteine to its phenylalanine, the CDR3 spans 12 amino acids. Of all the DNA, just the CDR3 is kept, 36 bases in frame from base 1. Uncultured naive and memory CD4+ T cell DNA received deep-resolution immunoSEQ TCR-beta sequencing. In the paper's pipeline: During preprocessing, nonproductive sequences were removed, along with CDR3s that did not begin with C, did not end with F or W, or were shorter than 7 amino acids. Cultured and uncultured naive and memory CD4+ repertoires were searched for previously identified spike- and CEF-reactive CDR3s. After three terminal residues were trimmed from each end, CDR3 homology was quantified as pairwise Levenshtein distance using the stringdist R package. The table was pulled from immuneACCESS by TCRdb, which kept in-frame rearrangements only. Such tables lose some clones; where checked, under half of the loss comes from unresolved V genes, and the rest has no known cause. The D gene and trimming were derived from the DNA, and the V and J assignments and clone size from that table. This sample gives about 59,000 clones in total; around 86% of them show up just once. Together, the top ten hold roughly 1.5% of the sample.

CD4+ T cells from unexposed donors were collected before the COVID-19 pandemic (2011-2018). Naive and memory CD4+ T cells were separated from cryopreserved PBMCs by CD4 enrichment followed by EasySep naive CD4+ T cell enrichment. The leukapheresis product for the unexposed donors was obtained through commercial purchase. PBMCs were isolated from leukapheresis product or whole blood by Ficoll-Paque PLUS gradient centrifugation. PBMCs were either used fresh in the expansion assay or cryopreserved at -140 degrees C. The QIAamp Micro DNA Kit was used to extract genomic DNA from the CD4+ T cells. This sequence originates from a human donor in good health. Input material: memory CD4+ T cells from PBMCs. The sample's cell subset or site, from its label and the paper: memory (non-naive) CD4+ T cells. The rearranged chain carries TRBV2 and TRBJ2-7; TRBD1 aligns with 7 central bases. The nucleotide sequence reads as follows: TGTGCCAGCAGGACAGGGCTCTACGAGCAGTACTTC. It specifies CASRTGLYEQYF.